Below are 2 T cell receptor beta chains sequenced from a single sample in a study of T-cell memory formation after mild COVID-19. MiXCR was run by TCRdb on the 5' RACE reads, yielding one entry per CDR3 protein. The data hold over 250,000 distinct CDR3 sequences, with more than 15% observed a single time. The sample comprised PBMCs or a T cell subset sorted from them (not recorded which). The receptors come from a man aged 18 to 30 who had mild COVID-19 (a few samples of this study predate the infection). Cell type and time point are not known.

Worth noting for this clonotype: Here the CDR3 omits its conserved ending phenylalanine or tryptophan, so a read error is the likely source. This chain joins TRBV7-2 and TRBJ1-6; D is unresolved. The CDR3 runs to 12 residues. V lost 5 bases and J lost 13, with 12 bases in between. Germline lookup yields CDR1 SGHTA and CDR2 FQGNSA. The CDR3 loop is CASSPAGGPLHC. The CDR3 coding sequence is TGTGCCAGCAGCCCGGCGGGAGGGCCCCTCCACTGT.

V is TRBV7-2 and J is TRBJ2-3; TRBD2 matches 7 bases. Unmatched junction bases numbered 6, after V lost 2 bases and J lost 4 bases. CDR1 and CDR2 from the germline V gene are SGHTA and FQGNSA. The CDR3 totals 15 residues. CDR3 residues: CASSLRTSVPDTQYF. The CDR3 nucleotides are TGTGCCAGCAGCTTAAGGACTAGTGTTCCAGATACGCAGTATTTT.